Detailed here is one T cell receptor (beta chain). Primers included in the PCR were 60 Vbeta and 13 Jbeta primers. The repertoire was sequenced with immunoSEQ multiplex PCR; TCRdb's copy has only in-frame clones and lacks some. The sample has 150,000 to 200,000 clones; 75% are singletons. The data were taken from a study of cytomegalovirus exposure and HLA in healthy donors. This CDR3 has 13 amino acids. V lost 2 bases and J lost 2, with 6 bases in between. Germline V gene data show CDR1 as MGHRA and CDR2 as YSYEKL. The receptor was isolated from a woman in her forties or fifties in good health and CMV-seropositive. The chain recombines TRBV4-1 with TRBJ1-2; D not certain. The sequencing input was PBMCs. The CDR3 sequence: CASSQNINYGYTF. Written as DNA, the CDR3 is TGCGCCAGCAGCCAAAATATAAACTATGGCTACACCTTC.